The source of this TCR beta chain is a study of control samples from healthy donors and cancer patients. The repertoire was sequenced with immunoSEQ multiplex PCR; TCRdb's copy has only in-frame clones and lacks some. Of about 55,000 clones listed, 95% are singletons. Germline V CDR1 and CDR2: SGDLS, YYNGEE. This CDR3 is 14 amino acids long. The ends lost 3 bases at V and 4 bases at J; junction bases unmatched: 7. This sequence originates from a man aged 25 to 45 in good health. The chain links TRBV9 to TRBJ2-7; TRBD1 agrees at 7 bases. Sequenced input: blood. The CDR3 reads CASSDRDRPYEQYF. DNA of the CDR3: TGTGCCAGCAGCGACCGGGACAGACCTTACGAGCAGTACTTC.